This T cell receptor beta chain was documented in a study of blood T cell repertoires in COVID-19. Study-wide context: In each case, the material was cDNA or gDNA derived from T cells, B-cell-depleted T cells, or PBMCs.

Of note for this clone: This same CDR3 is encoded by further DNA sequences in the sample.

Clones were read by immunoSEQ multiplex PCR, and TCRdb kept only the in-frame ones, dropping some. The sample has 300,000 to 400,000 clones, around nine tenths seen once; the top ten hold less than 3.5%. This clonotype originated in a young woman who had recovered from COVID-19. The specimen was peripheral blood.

The CDR3 DNA reads TGTGCCAGCAGTCCTCAGGGGTACGAGCAGTACGTC. This translates into CASSPQGYEQYV. This chain joins TRBV2 and TRBJ2-7; possible D gene TRBD1, 6 bases. Germline V gene data show CDR1 as SNHLY and CDR2 as FYNNEI. This CDR3 region has 12 residues. V was pared by 5 bases and J by 4 bases, with 9 bases between.